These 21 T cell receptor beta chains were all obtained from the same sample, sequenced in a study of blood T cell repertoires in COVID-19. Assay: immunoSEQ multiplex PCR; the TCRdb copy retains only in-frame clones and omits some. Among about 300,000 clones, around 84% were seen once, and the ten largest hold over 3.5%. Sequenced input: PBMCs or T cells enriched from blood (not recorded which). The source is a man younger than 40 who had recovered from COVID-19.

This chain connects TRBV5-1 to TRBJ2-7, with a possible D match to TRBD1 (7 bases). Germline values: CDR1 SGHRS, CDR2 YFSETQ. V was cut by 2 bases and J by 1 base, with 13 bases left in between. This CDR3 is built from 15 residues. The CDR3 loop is CASSFLQGGSYEQYF. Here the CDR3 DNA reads TGCGCCAGCAGCTTCCTCCAGGGGGGTTCCTACGAGCAGTACTTC.

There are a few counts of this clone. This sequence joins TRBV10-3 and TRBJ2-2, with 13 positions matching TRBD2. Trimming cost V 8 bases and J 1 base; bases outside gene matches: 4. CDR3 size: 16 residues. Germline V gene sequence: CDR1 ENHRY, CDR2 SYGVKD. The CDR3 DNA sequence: TGTGCCATCCCCCGGACTAGCGGGGGGAACACCGGGGAGCTGTTTTTT. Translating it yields CAIPRTSGGNTGELFF.

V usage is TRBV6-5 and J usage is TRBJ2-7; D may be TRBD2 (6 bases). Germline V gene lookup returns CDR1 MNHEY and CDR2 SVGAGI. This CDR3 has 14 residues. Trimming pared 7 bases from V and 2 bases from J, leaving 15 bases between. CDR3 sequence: CASKGTFPPYEQYF. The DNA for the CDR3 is TGTGCCAGCAAAGGGACTTTCCCCCCCTACGAGCAGTACTTC.

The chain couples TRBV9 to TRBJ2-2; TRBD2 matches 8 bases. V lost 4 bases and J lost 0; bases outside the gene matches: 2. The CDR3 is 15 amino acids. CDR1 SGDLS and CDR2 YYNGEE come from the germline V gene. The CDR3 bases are TGTGCCAGCAGCTCGCGGGGGGCGAACACCGGGGAGCTGTTTTTT. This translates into CASSSRGANTGELFF.

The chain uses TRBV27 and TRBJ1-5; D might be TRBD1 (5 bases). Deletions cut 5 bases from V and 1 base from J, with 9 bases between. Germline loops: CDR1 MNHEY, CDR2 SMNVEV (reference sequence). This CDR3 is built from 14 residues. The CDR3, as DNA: TGTGCCAGCAGTCCCTGGGGCAGCAATCAGCCCCAGCATTTT. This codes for CASSPWGSNQPQHF.

CDR3 region: CASKPGQGAVSPLHF. CDR3 sequence (DNA): TGTGCCAGCAAGCCGGGACAGGGGGCGGTTTCACCCCTCCACTTT. The J gene is TRBJ1-6, the V gene TRBV6-4, with 12 bases matching TRBD1. In germline, CDR1 is MRHNA, CDR2 SNTAGT. This CDR3 has 15 amino acids. After removal of 7 bases from V and 9 bases from J, the junction contained 7 bases not matched to a gene.

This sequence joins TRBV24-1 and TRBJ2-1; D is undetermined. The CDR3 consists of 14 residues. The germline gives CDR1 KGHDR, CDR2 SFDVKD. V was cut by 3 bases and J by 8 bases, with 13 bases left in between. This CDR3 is CATSDPAPEDEQFF. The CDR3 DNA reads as TGTGCCACCAGTGATCCCGCCCCTGAGGATGAGCAGTTCTTC.

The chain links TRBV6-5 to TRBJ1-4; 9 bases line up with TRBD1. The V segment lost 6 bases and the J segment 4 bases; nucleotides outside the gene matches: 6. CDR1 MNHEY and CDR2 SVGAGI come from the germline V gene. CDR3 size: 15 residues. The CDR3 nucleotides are TGTGCCAGCAGCCCGGGACAGGGCTATAATGAAAAACTGTTTTTT. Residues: CASSPGQGYNEKLFF.

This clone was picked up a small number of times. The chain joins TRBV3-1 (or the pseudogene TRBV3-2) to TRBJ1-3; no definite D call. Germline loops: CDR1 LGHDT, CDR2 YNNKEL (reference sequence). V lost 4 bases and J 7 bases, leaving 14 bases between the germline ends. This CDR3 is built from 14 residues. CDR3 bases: TGTGCCAGCAGCCTTCCCGATGCGGGGAACACCATATATTTT. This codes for CASSLPDAGNTIYF.

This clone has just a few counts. The CDR3 DNA sequence: TGTGCCAGCAGCTTCGACAGGGAGCCCCTCCACTTT. Translation gives CASSFDREPLHF. The chain recombines TRBV7-8 with TRBJ1-6; 7 bases map to TRBD1. The germline V gene has CDR1 SGHVS and CDR2 FQNEAQ. Germline trimming cut 3 bases from V and 13 bases from J; bases unmatched to any gene: 3. The CDR3 has 12 residues.

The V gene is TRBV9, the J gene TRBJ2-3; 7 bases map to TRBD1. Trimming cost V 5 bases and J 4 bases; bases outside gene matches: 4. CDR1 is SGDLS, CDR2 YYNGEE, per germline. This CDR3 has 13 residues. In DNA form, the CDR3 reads TGTGCCAGCAGTCAGGGGGAAGCAGATACGCAGTATTTT. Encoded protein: CASSQGEADTQYF. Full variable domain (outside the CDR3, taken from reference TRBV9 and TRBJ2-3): DSGVTQTPKHLITATGQRVTLRCSPRSGDLSVYWYQQSLDQGLQFLIQYYNGEERAKGNILERFSAQQFPDLHSELNLSSLELGDSALYFCASSQGEADTQYFGPGTRLTVL.

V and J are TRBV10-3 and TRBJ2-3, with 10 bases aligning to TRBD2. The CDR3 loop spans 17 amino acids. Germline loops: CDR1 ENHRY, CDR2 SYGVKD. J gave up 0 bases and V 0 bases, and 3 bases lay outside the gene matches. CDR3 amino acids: CAISESWTSGSTDTQYF. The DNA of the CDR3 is TGTGCCATCAGTGAGTCGTGGACTAGCGGCAGCACAGATACGCAGTATTTT.

The CDR3 reads CASSLAAGGSYGYTF. The CDR3 bases are TGTGCCAGCAGCTTAGCGGCAGGGGGCAGCTATGGCTACACCTTC. The chain recombines TRBV7-2 with TRBJ1-2; 8 bases map to TRBD1. CDR3 size: 15 residues. The V and J ends lost 0 bases and 4 bases, in that order; junction bases with no gene match: 4. Per the germline V gene, CDR1 is SGHTA and CDR2 is FQGNSA.

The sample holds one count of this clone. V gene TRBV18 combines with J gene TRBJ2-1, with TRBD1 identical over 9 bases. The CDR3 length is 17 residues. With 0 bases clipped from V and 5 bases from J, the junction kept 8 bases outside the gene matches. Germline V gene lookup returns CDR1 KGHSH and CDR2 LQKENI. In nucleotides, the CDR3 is TGTGCCAGCTCACCACCCCTCGGCGGGGACAGGGACAATGAGCAGTTCTTC. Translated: CASSPPLGGDRDNEQFF.

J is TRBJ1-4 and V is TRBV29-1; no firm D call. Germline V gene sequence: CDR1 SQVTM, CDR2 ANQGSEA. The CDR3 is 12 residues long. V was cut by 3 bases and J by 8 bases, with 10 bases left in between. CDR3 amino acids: CSVETGSEKLFF. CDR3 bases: TGCAGCGTTGAGACGGGTTCCGAAAAACTGTTTTTT.

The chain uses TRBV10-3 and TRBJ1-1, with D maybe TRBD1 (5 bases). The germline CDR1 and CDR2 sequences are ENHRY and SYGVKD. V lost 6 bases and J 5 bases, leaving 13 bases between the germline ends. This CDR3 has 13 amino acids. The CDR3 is CAISQGVLTEAFF. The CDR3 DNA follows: TGTGCCATCAGCCAAGGGGTTTTGACTGAAGCTTTCTTT.

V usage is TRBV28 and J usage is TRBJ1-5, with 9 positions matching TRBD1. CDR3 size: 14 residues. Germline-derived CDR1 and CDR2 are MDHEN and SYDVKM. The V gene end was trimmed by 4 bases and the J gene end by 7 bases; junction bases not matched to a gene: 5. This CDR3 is CASSYRDRVQPQHF. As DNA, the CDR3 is TGTGCCAGCAGTTACCGGGACAGGGTGCAGCCCCAGCATTTT.

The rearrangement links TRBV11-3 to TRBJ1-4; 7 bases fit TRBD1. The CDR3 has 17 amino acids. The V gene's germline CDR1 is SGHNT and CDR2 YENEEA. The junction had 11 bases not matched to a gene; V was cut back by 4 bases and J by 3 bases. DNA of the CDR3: TGTGCCAGCAGCTCGCCTGCAGGGGGTACCGCTAATGAAAAACTGTTTTTT. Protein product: CASSSPAGGTANEKLFF.

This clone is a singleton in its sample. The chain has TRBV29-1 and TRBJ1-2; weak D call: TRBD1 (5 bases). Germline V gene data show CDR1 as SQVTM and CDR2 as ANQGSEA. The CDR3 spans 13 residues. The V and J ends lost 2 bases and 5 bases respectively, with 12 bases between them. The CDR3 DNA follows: TGCAGCGTTGAATCGCGGGGGAGATATGGCTACACCTTC. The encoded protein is CSVESRGRYGYTF. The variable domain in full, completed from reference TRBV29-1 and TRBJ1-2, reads SAVISQKPSRDICQRGTSLTIQCQVDSQVTMMFWYRQQPGQSLTLIATANQGSEATYESGFVIDKFPISRPNLTFSTLTVSNMSPEDSSIYLCSVESRGRYGYTFGSGTRLTVV.

DNA of the CDR3: TGTGCCAGCAGTTCCGGGACAGGGGCTGGAAACACCATATATTTT. Translating it yields CASSSGTGAGNTIYF. The rearrangement uses TRBV6-6 and TRBJ1-3, with TRBD1 matching 10 bases. V trimming: 4 bases; J trimming: 2 bases; junction bases outside the gene matches: 2. Germline loops: CDR1 MNHNY, CDR2 SVGAGI (reference sequence). CDR3 length equals 15 residues.

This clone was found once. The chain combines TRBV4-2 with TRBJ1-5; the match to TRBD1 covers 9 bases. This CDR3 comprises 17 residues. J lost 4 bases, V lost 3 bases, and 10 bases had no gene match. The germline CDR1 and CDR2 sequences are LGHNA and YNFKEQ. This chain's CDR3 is CASSHGGGTGRNQPQHF. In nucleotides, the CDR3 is TGTGCCAGCAGCCACGGTGGGGGGACAGGGAGGAATCAGCCCCAGCATTTT.